Shown below are 29 T cell receptor beta chains from a single sample sequenced in a study of T cells in Graves' hyperthyroidism and ophthalmopathy. Using RNA transcripts as the source, TCR beta CDR3 regions were amplified. RT-PCR in the first round (using the HTBI primer set) targeted the TCR CDR3. One entry per CDR3 protein, called by TCRdb with MiXCR from the multiplex PCR reads. The sample lists a few hundred thousand distinct CDR3 sequences, around 45% occurring once. Sequences were obtained from peripheral blood or thyroid tissue (not recorded which). These receptors were collected from a woman younger than 35 with Graves' hyperthyroidism.

This clonotype was detected many times. The chain has TRBV4-1 and TRBJ1-2; TRBD1 is a possible D gene (5 bases). This CDR3 comprises 14 residues. The germline gives CDR1 MGHRA, CDR2 YSYEKL. Between the trimmed V and J ends, which lost 0 bases and 4 bases, there was a span of 9 bases. CDR3 sequence: CASSQDRDFYGYTF. Here the CDR3 DNA reads TGCGCCAGCAGCCAAGACCGGGACTTCTATGGCTACACCTTC.

This clonotype was recorded many times. The gene calls are TRBV3-1 and TRBJ1-2; D perhaps matches TRBD1 (5 bases). The CDR3 is 15 residues long. Germline V CDR1 and CDR2: LGHDT, YNNKEL (reference sequence). Trimming left V 0 bases short and J 0 bases short, with 8 bases between. The CDR3 region has the DNA TGTGCCAGCAGCCAAGACTGGGGCGCTAACTATGGCTACACCTTC. Protein product: CASSQDWGANYGYTF.

The chain joins TRBV24-1 to TRBJ2-3; 11 nucleotides agree with TRBD1. The germline V gene has CDR1 KGHDR and CDR2 SFDVKD. The CDR3 length is 21 residues. V gave up 7 bases and J gave up 0 bases; unmatched junction bases: 20. The CDR3 bases are TGTGCCACCAGCCCCTCGGCGGGACAGGGGGGCGGGAGGGCCAGCACAGATACGCAGTATTTT. It is translated as CATSPSAGQGGGRASTDTQYF.

There are a few counts of this clonotype. The chain uses TRBV2 and TRBJ2-1; TRBD2 aligns across 8 bases. The length of the CDR3 is 14 residues. V lost 3 bases, J lost 6 bases, and 4 bases stayed unmatched. Germline V gives CDR1 SNHLY, CDR2 FYNNEI. The CDR3 DNA sequence: TGTGCCAGCAGTGAGACGGGAGGGCTCAATGAGCAGTTCTTC. The encoded protein is CASSETGGLNEQFF.

The J gene is TRBJ2-2, the V gene TRBV2; 9 nucleotides agree with TRBD2. Trimming at V came to 6 bases and at J to 1 base, leaving 3 bases not matched to a gene. This CDR3 region has 15 residues. Germline lookup yields CDR1 SNHLY and CDR2 FYNNEI. As DNA, the CDR3 is TGTGCCAGCAGGGGGACTAGCAGGAACACCGGGGAGCTGTTTTTT. Translation gives CASRGTSRNTGELFF.

In this sample, this clonotype turned up many times. The chain carries TRBV7-9 and TRBJ1-2; the D is unclear. The CDR3 length is 13 residues. In germline, CDR1 is SEHNR, CDR2 FQNEAQ (reference sequence). Deletions cut 1 base from V and 4 bases from J, with 7 bases between. CDR3 region: CASSLGVGYGYTF. Here the CDR3 DNA reads TGTGCCAGCAGCTTAGGGGTCGGCTATGGCTACACCTTC.

The chain has TRBV7-9 and TRBJ2-5, with 12 nucleotides matching TRBD2. V trimming: 6 bases; J trimming: 6 bases; junction bases outside the gene matches: 11. The germline CDR1 and CDR2 sequences are SEHNR and FQNEAQ (reference sequence). This CDR3 is 16 amino acids long. The DNA of the CDR3 is TGTGCCAGCAGTCCCAGGACTAGCGGGATTTTGCAGACCCAGTACTTC. It is translated as CASSPRTSGILQTQYF.

This clonotype was seen more than once but under ten times. This chain links TRBV20-1 with TRBJ1-2; 11 bases line up with TRBD1. CDR1 is DFQATT and CDR2 is SNEGSKA in the germline V gene (reference sequence). Unmatched junction bases numbered 3, after V lost 5 bases and J lost 4 bases. CDR3 length equals 13 residues. The CDR3 DNA follows: TGCAGTGCTGCCGGGACAGGGGGCTATGGCTACACCTTC. It yields the protein CSAAGTGGYGYTF.

The V call is TRBV7-3, the J call TRBJ1-5; 10 nucleotides align to TRBD1. The V gene end was trimmed by 6 bases and the J gene end by 3 bases; junction bases not matched to a gene: 8. Germline-derived CDR1 and CDR2 are SGHTA and FQGTGA. CDR3 size: 16 residues. The CDR3 loop reads CASRAGTGASNQPQHF. CDR3 DNA: TGTGCCAGCAGAGCCGGGACAGGGGCGTCCAATCAGCCCCAGCATTTT.

Notes on this clonotype: This may be a read error, as it is one base from a much larger clone. The conserved phenylalanine or tryptophan normally closing the CDR3 is absent here, so this likely arose from a read error. The gene calls are TRBV29-1 and TRBJ2-7; the D gene is possibly TRBD1 (6 bases). The ends were cut back, 0 bases at V and 2 bases at J, with 8 bases in the middle. Germline values: CDR1 SQVTM, CDR2 ANQGSEA. The CDR3 runs 13 residues. The CDR3 sequence is CSVEEGAAYEQYL. The CDR3 coding sequence is TGCAGCGTTGAAGAGGGGGCCGCCTACGAGCAGTACCTC.

The chain is built from TRBV2 and TRBJ1-5; no clear D gene. CDR1 and CDR2 (germline): SNHLY, FYNNEI. CDR3 length: 13 residues. V lost 0 bases and J lost 7, with 7 bases in between. CDR3 in DNA: TGTGCCAGCAGTGAAGCGGCCCAACAGCCCCAGCATTTT. Translated: CASSEAAQQPQHF.

This chain links TRBV11-1 with TRBJ2-5, with 12 bases aligning to TRBD2. Losses at the gene ends were 5 bases for V and 6 bases for J; bases not matched to a gene: 10. The length of the CDR3 is 16 residues. Looked up from germline, CDR1 is SGHAT and CDR2 is FQDESV (reference sequence). CDR3 in DNA: TGTGCCAGCAGCCGGACTAGCGGGGACAGGGGCCAGACCCAGTACTTC. This sequence encodes CASSRTSGDRGQTQYF.

This clonotype has ten or more counts. The CDR3 spells CASSNTGLGNTIYF. The CDR3 bases are TGTGCCAGCAGTAATACAGGGTTAGGAAACACCATATATTTT. The rearrangement links TRBV7-8 to TRBJ1-3; D might be TRBD1 (6 bases). Trimming removed 6 bases from V and 4 bases from J, with 13 bases in between. Germline V gives CDR1 SGHVS, CDR2 FQNEAQ. This CDR3 contains 14 residues.

This clonotype appeared many times. The chain combines TRBV19 with TRBJ2-5; no reliable D call. Germline loops: CDR1 LNHDA, CDR2 SQIVND (reference sequence). V gave up 5 bases and J gave up 5 bases, with 12 bases separating them. The CDR3 has 13 amino acids. The chain's CDR3 is CASSFRPRETQYF. The CDR3, as DNA: TGTGCCAGTAGTTTCCGACCACGCGAGACCCAGTACTTC.

This chain joins TRBV7-2 and TRBJ1-1; TRBD1 is a possible D gene (5 bases). The CDR3 spans 14 residues. Looked up from germline, CDR1 is SGHTA and CDR2 is FQGNSA. V was pared by 5 bases and J by 1 base, with 11 bases between. The CDR3 DNA follows: TGTGCCAGCAGCCGGGGGAGGGGGAACACTGAAGCTTTCTTT. It specifies CASSRGRGNTEAFF.

This clonotype was counted at least ten times. V usage is TRBV5-1 and J usage is TRBJ1-2, with D uncertain. The ends were cut back, 4 bases at V and 3 bases at J, with 13 bases in the middle. The CDR3 contains 14 residues. Germline CDR1 and CDR2: SGHRS and YFSETQ. CDR3 sequence: CASSRGEGYYGYTF. The DNA for the CDR3 is TGCGCCAGCAGCCGAGGAGAGGGTTACTATGGCTACACCTTC.

The V and J genes are TRBV29-1 and TRBJ2-1; 7 nucleotides align to TRBD1. The ends lost 5 bases at V and 13 bases at J; junction bases unmatched: 11. The CDR3 totals 12 residues. The V gene's germline CDR1 is SQVTM and CDR2 ANQGSEA. CDR3 nucleotide sequence: TGCAGCGTTAGACAGGGTAGGACTGCACAGTTCTTC. Translation gives CSVRQGRTAQFF.

The chain has TRBV20-1 and TRBJ1-1; 7 positions match TRBD1. This CDR3 spans 12 amino acids. The J segment lost 5 bases and the V segment lost 7 bases, leaving 7 bases of the junction unmatched. Germline V CDR1 and CDR2: DFQATT, SNEGSKA (reference sequence). The CDR3 protein is CSEARGKTEAFF. The DNA of the CDR3 is TGCAGTGAAGCCAGGGGGAAAACTGAAGCTTTCTTT.

The chain links TRBV19 to TRBJ2-1; the match to TRBD2 covers 13 bases. Per germline, CDR1 LNHDA and CDR2 SQIVND (reference sequence). The J segment lost 9 bases and the V segment lost 3 bases, leaving 8 bases of the junction unmatched. CDR3 length: 16 amino acids. The CDR3 DNA reads TGTGCCAGTAGTATGTATCGGACTAGCGGGAGCCTTGAGCAGTTCTTC. This gives the protein CASSMYRTSGSLEQFF.

The chain carries TRBV29-1 and TRBJ1-5; TRBD1 aligns across 8 bases. The germline V gene encodes CDR1 SQVTM and CDR2 ANQGSEA. The ends lost 8 bases at V and 5 bases at J; junction bases unmatched: 8. CDR3 length: 13 residues. The CDR3 nucleotides are TGCAGCACTGAGGACAGGGCTTATCAGCCCCAGCATTTT. It yields the protein CSTEDRAYQPQHF. The full variable domain, completed using reference TRBV29-1 and TRBJ1-5, is SAVISQKPSRDICQRGTSLTIQCQVDSQVTMMFWYRQQPGQSLTLIATANQGSEATYESGFVIDKFPISRPNLTFSTLTVSNMSPEDSSIYLCSTEDRAYQPQHFGDGTRLSIL.

The chain employs TRBV19 and TRBJ1-3; D may be TRBD1 (5 bases). CDR1 and CDR2 from the germline V gene are LNHDA and SQIVND (reference sequence). V dropped 3 bases and J dropped 3 bases, with 15 bases sitting between them. CDR3 length: 16 amino acids. The CDR3 loop reads CASSITGAPFGNTIYF. The CDR3 nucleotides are TGTGCCAGTAGTATCACAGGAGCCCCTTTTGGAAACACCATATATTTT. The whole variable domain, remainder taken from reference TRBV19 and TRBJ1-3, is DGGITQSPKYLFRKEGQNVTLSCEQNLNHDAMYWYRQDPGQGLRLIYYSQIVNDFQKGDIAEGYSVSREKKESFPLTVTSAQKNPTAFYLCASSITGAPFGNTIYFGEGSWLTVV.

This clonotype was recorded at least ten times. This chain joins TRBV6-5 and TRBJ1-1; 7 bases are a match to TRBD1. The CDR3 has 16 amino acids. J gave up 5 bases and V 2 bases, and 11 bases lay outside the gene matches. Germline V gives CDR1 MNHEY, CDR2 SVGAGI. CDR3 in amino acids: CASSYGNRGGNTEAFF. As DNA, the CDR3 is TGTGCCAGCAGTTACGGTAACAGGGGAGGAAATACTGAAGCTTTCTTT.

J is TRBJ1-4 and V is TRBV25-1; D call uncertain. Germline-derived CDR1 and CDR2 are MGHDK and SYGVNS. V lost 4 bases and J 8 bases, leaving 17 bases between the germline ends. The CDR3 runs to 15 residues. In DNA form, the CDR3 reads TGTGCCAGCAGTGCTAGCGAGGGCGCGCAAGAAAAACTGTTTTTT. Amino acid sequence: CASSASEGAQEKLFF.

The V gene is TRBV25-1, the J gene TRBJ2-2; 14 bases match TRBD2. The V gene's germline CDR1 is MGHDK and CDR2 SYGVNS. The junction had 7 bases not matched to a gene; V was cut back by 7 bases and J by 6 bases. The CDR3 spans 16 residues. CDR3 protein: CASNKGTSGRPGELFF. CDR3 DNA sequence: TGTGCCAGCAATAAAGGGACTAGCGGGAGACCCGGGGAGCTGTTTTTT.

The sample holds many counts of this clonotype. The rearrangement links TRBV19 to TRBJ1-6; 10 nucleotides match TRBD1. The CDR3 is 13 amino acids. J was trimmed by 9 bases and V by 6 bases; bases with no gene match: 2. Germline assignment: CDR1 LNHDA and CDR2 SQIVND (reference sequence). CDR3 DNA sequence: TGTGCCAGTAGGGACAGGGGGTTTTCACCCCTCCACTTT. It encodes CASRDRGFSPLHF.

This clonotype was seen repeatedly, ten times or more. J is TRBJ2-6 and V is TRBV12-3 or TRBV12-4, with TRBD2 as a possible D gene (7 bases). This CDR3 is built from 15 residues. The V end was cut by 3 bases, the J end by 3 bases, with 9 bases between. This chain's CDR3 is CASSFGGLGANVLTF. The CDR3 nucleotides read TGTGCCAGCAGTTTCGGGGGGCTTGGGGCCAACGTCCTGACTTTC.

The chain carries TRBV7-3 and TRBJ2-7, with D possibly TRBD2 on 6 matching bases. V lost 4 bases, J lost 5 bases, and 15 bases lay in between. Germline V gene data show CDR1 as SGHTA and CDR2 as FQGTGA. The CDR3 contains 14 residues. CDR3 region: CASSSSAGANEQYF. Here the CDR3 DNA reads TGTGCCAGCAGCTCTAGCGCTGGGGCCAACGAGCAGTACTTC. The whole variable domain, remainder taken from reference TRBV7-3 and TRBJ2-7, is GAGVSQTPSNKVTEKGKYVELRCDPISGHTALYWYRQSLGQGPEFLIYFQGTGAADDSGLPNDRFFAVRPEGSVSTLKIQRTERGDSAVYLCASSSSAGANEQYFGPGTRLTVT.

The rearrangement uses TRBV5-1 and TRBJ2-3, with TRBD2 matching 8 bases. The CDR3 consists of 12 residues. Germline V gene sequence: CDR1 SGHRS, CDR2 YFSETQ. Germline trimming cut 5 bases from V and 9 bases from J; bases unmatched to any gene: 5. Written as DNA, the CDR3 is TGCGCCAGCAGGGACCGGGGGGGAACGCAGTATTTT. This sequence encodes CASRDRGGTQYF.

The gene calls are TRBV19 and TRBJ1-5, with 10 bases identical to TRBD1. The J segment lost 5 bases and the V segment lost 4 bases, leaving 2 bases of the junction unmatched. This CDR3 has 14 residues. Germline V gives CDR1 LNHDA, CDR2 SQIVND (reference sequence). The CDR3 sequence is CASSRDRGDQPQHF. The CDR3 DNA reads TGTGCCAGTAGTAGGGACAGGGGTGATCAGCCCCAGCATTTT.